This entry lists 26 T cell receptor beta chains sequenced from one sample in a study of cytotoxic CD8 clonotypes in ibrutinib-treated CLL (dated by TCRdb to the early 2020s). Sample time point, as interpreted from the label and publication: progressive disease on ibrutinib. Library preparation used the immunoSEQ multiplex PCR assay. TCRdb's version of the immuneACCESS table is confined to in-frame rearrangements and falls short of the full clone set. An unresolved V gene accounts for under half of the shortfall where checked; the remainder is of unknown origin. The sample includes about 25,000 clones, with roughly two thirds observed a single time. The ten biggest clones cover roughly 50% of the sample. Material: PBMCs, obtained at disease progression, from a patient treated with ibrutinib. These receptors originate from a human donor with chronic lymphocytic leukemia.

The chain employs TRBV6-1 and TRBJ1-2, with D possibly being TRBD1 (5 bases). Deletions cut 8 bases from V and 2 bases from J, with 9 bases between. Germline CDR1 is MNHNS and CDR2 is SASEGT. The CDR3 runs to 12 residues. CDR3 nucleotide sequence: TGTGCCAGCTCTACAGGAAACTATGGCTACACCTTC. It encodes CASSTGNYGYTF.

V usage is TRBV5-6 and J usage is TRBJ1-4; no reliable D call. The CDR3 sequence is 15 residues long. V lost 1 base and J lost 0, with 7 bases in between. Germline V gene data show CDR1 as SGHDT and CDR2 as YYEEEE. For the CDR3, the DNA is TGTGCCAGCAGCTTGTCACCCGCAACTAATGAAAAACTGTTTTTT. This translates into CASSLSPATNEKLFF.

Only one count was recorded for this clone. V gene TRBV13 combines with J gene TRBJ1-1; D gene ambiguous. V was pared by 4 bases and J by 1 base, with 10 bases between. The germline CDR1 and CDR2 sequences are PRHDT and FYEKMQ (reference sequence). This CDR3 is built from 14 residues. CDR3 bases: TGTGCCAGCAGCTCCCTAGACACGAACACTGAAGCTTTCTTT. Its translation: CASSSLDTNTEAFF.

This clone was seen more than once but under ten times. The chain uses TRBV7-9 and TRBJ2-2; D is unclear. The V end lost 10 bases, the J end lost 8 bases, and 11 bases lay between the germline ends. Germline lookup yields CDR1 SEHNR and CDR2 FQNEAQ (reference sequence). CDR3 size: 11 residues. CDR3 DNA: TGTGCCACTCGAAAGGGAGGGGAGCTGTTTTTT. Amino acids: CATRKGGELFF.

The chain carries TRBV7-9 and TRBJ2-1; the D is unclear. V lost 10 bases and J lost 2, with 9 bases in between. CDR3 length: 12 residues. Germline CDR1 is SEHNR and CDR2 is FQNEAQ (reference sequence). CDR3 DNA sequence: TGTGCCACTCAACGGGCCTACAATGAGCAGTTCTTC. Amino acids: CATQRAYNEQFF. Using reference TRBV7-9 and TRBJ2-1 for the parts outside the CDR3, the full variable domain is DTGVSQNPRHKITKRGQNVTFRCDPISEHNRLYWYRQTLGQGPEFLTYFQNEAQLEKSRLLSDRFSAERPKGSFSTLEIQRTEQGDSAMYLCATQRAYNEQFFGPGTRLTVL.

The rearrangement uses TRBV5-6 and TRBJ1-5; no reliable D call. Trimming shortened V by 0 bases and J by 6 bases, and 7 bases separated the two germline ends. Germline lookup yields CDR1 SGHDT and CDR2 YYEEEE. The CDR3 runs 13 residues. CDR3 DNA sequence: TGTGCCAGCAGCTTGGAATTTGGTCAGCCCCAGCATTTT. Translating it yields CASSLEFGQPQHF. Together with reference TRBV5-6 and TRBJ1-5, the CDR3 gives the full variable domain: DAGVTQSPTHLIKTRGQQVTLRCSPKSGHDTVSWYQQALGQGPQFIFQYYEEEERQRGNFPDRFSGHQFPNYSSELNVNALLLGDSALYLCASSLEFGQPQHFGDGTRLSIL.

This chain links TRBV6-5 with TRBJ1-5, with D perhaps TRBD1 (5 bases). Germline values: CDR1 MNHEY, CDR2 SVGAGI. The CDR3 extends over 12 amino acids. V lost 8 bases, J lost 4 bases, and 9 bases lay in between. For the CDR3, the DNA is TGTGCCAGCGGGACGGTGAATCAGCCCCAGCATTTT. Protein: CASGTVNQPQHF.

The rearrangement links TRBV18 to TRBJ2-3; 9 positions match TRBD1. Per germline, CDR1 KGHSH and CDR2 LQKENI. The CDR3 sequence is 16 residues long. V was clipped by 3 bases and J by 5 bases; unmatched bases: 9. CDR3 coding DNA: TGTGCCAGCTCACCTTTCGGACAGGGGAGGAAAGATACGCAGTATTTT. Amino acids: CASSPFGQGRKDTQYF.

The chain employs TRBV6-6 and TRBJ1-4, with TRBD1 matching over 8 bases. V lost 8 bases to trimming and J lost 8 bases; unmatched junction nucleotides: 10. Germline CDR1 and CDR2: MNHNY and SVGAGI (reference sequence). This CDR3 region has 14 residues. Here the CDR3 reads CASRRTGTQEKLFF. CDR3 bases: TGTGCCAGCCGACGGACAGGGACTCAAGAAAAACTGTTTTTT.

CDR3 nucleotide sequence: TGTGCCAGCAGTTTAAGGGGATCACCCCTCCACTTT. Its translation is CASSLRGSPLHF. The chain has TRBV27 and TRBJ1-6; D possibly corresponds to TRBD1 (5 bases). The length of the CDR3 is 12 residues. Per the germline V gene, CDR1 is MNHEY and CDR2 is SMNVEV (reference sequence). V lost 2 bases to trimming and J lost 10 bases, with 6 bases between them.

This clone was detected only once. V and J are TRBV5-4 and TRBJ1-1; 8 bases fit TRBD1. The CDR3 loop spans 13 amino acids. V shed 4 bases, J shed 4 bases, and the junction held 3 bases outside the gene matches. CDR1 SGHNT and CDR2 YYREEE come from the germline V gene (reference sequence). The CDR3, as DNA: TGTGCCAGCAGCCGAACAGGGGGCACTGAAGCTTTCTTT. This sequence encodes CASSRTGGTEAFF.

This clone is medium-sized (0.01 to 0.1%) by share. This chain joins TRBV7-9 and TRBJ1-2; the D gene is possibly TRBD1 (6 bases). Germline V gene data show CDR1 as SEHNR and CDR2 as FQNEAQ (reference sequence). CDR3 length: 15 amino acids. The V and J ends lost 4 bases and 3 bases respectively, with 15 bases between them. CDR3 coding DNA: TGTGCCAGCAGCTCTACGACAGGATCGCACTATGGCTACACCTTC. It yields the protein CASSSTTGSHYGYTF.

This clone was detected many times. The CDR3 DNA sequence: TGTGCCAGCAGGGGACTCAGGGACGAGCAGTACTTC. Translated, it gives CASRGLRDEQYF. This chain links TRBV13 with TRBJ2-7, with D maybe TRBD2 (6 bases). V was shortened by 6 bases and J by 5 bases, with 11 bases between the two germline ends. Looked up from germline, CDR1 is PRHDT and CDR2 is FYEKMQ (reference sequence). This CDR3 has 12 residues.

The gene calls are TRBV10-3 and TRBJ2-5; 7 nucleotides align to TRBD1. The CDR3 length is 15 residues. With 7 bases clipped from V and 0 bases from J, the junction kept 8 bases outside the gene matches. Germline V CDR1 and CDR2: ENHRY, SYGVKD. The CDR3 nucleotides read TGTGCCATCAACGACCCAGGACAGGACCAAGAGACCCAGTACTTC. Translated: CAINDPGQDQETQYF.

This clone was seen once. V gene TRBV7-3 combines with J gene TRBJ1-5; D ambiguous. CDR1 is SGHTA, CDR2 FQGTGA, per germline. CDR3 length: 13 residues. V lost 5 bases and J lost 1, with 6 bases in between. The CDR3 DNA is TGTGCCAGCAGCCAGGACAGCAATCAGCCCCAGCATTTT. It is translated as CASSQDSNQPQHF.

The CDR3 sequence: CATSRTGLGTIYF. The CDR3 nucleotides are TGTGCCACCAGCAGGACAGGGCTAGGCACCATATATTTT. V gene TRBV15 combines with J gene TRBJ1-3, with TRBD1 matching over 7 bases. Germline V CDR1 and CDR2: LNHNV, YYDKDF (reference sequence). The CDR3 has 13 amino acids. Trimming cost V 3 bases and J 9 bases; bases outside gene matches: 5.

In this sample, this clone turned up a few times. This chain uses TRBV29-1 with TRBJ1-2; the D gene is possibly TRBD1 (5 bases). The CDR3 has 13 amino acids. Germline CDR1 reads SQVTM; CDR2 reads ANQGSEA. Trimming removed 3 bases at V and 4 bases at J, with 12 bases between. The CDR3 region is CSVDPPGPYGYTF. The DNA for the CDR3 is TGCAGCGTTGATCCCCCAGGGCCCTATGGCTACACCTTC.

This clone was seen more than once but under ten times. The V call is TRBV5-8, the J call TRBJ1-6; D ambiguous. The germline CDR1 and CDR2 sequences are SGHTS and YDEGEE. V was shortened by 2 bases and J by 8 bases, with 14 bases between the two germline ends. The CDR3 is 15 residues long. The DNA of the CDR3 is TGTGCCAGCAGCTTACGGGCAGGCCGCGATTCACCCCTCCACTTT. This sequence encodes CASSLRAGRDSPLHF.

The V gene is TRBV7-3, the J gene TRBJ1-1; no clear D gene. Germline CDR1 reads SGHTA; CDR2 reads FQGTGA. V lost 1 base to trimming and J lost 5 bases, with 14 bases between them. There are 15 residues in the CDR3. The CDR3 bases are TGTGCCAGCAGCTTAAGTAACGACCGGACTACTGAAGCTTTCTTT. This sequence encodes CASSLSNDRTTEAFF.

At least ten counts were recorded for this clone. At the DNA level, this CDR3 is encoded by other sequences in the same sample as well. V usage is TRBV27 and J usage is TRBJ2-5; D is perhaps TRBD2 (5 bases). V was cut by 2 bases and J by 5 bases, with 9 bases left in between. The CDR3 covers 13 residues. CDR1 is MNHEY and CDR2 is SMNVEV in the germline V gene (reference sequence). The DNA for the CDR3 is TGTGCCAGCAGTTTAACGAGGGAGGAGACCCAGTACTTC. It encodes CASSLTREETQYF.

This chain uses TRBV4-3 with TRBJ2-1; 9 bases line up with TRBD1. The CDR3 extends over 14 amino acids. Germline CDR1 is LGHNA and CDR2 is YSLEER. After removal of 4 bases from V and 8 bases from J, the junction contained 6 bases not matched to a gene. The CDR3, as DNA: TGCGCCAGCAGCCTACGGACAGGGGCTTATGAGCAGTTCTTC. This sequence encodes CASSLRTGAYEQFF.

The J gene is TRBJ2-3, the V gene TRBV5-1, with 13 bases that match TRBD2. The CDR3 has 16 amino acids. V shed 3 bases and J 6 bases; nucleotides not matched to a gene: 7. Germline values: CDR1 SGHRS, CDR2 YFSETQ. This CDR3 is CASSSRLAGGGDTQYF. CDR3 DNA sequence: TGCGCCAGCAGCTCGAGACTAGCGGGGGGCGGGGATACGCAGTATTTT.

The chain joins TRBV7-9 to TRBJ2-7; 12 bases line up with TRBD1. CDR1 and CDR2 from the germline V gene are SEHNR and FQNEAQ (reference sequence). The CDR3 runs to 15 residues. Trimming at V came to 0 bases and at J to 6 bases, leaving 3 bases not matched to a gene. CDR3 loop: CASSLAGTGGLEQYF. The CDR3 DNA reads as TGTGCCAGCAGCTTAGCCGGGACAGGGGGCCTCGAGCAGTACTTC.

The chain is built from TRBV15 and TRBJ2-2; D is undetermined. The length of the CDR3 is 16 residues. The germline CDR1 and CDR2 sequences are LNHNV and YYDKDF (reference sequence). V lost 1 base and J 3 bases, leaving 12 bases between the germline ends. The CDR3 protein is CATSRVVIPDTGELFF. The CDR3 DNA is TGTGCCACCAGCAGAGTGGTCATCCCGGACACCGGGGAGCTGTTTTTT.

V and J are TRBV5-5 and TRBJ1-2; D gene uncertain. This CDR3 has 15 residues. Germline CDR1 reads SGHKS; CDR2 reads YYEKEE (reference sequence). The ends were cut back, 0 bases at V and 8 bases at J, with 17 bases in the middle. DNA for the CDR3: TGTGCCAGCAGCTTGGCCGGTTTAGACGTCGGCGGCTACACCTTC. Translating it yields CASSLAGLDVGGYTF.

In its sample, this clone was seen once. In DNA, the CDR3 is TGTGCCAGTAGTATAACCCTAGGAAATACGCAGTATTTT. It encodes CASSITLGNTQYF. The chain links TRBV19 to TRBJ2-3, with D unresolved. CDR1 is LNHDA and CDR2 is SQIVND in the germline V gene (reference sequence). The CDR3 has 13 amino acids. Between the trimmed V and J ends, which lost 2 bases and 7 bases, there was a span of 10 bases. Variable domain in full (rest from reference TRBV19 and TRBJ2-3): DGGITQSPKYLFRKEGQNVTLSCEQNLNHDAMYWYRQDPGQGLRLIYYSQIVNDFQKGDIAEGYSVSREKKESFPLTVTSAQKNPTAFYLCASSITLGNTQYFGPGTRLTVL.